This TCR beta chain was sequenced for a study of blood T cell repertoires in COVID-19 (dated by TCRdb to 2018 to 2021). With respect to the entire study: Samples from collaborators originated in the United States, Italy and Spain and spanned both the acute and convalescent phases of COVID-19. Samples were obtained from the ongoing ImmuneRACE study (first 160 participants) and from 1,200 or so subjects provided by 6 global collaborators. The prospective study material was composed of cDNA or gDNA derived from T cells, B-cell-depleted T cells, or PBMCs. Where available, HLA class I and class II types were taken from metadata supplied by the sample provider and were not determined by assay-based typing. Subjects who had been exposed to COVID-19, were actively infected with it, or had recovered from it provided the deeply sampled blood TCRbeta repertoires that made up the dataset. A freely available public database, intended as a resource for researchers studying the immune response to SARS-CoV-2, is where the repertoires were released. The sample metadata nearly always contained a de-identified subject ID, COVID-19 status, age in years and sex. Paper-wide results and their limitations: Clinical and demographic metadata were provided uncurated, with the amount varying by source and participant.

The immunoSEQ Assay, a bias-controlled multiplex PCR, was used to amplify TCRbeta CDR3 regions from genomic DNA. In the authors' own workflow: Nucleated cell counts per sample were estimated from amplification of reference gene primers within the assay. Sequence reads were collapsed and filtered to measure the absolute abundance of every unique TCRbeta CDR3 rearrangement. For each sample, productive Simpson clonality was calculated as the square root of Simpson's diversity index over productive rearrangements. TCRdb obtained this table from immuneACCESS and retained in-frame rearrangements with V and J assigned. These tables miss some clones; where compared with another copy, unresolved V genes account for less than half of the shortfall, and the remainder is unexplained. From that table come the V and J calls and clone size; the DNA was used to work out D and trimming. The sample table shows approximately 470,000 clones, and around 87% are seen once. The ten largest clonotypes hold about 0.65% of the sample.

Participants in the prospective study were aged roughly 18 to 100 years, lived in 24 United States geographic areas, and enrolled through a virtual design. In the prospective study, participants were assigned to cohorts based on the clinical history participants reported in a screening survey and a study questionnaire. ImmuneRACE Cohort 3 recovered participants were defined by two consecutive negative NP/OP PCR tests, healthcare professional clearance, or symptom resolution. In the prospective study, mobile phlebotomists collected whole blood, serum and a nasopharyngeal or oropharyngeal swab from each participant. Over a roughly 2-month period, participants in the prospective study had the option of providing additional blood draws and questionnaires. Before DNA extraction, blood samples from the prospective study were shipped at room temperature or frozen. CDR1 is given as SGHTA and CDR2 as FQGNSA, both from the germline V gene. Trimming removed 3 bases from V and 0 bases from J, leaving 5 bases between the germline ends. Including the terminal cysteine and phenylalanine, the CDR3 comprises 14 residues. Only the CDR3 part of the read is kept: 42 bases, read in frame from the first base.

In regard to this clone: The antigen it recognizes is unknown. No much larger clone is present one base from it, and per-base qualities are unavailable.

Sequenced material: PBMCs or T cells enriched from blood (not recorded which). This clonotype was obtained from a woman younger than 35 who had recovered from COVID-19. The chain employs TRBV7-2 and TRBJ1-4, with the D gene too uncertain to name. The CDR3: CASSLSSTNEKLFF. The DNA sequence is given as TGTGCCAGCAGCTTGTCATCAACTAATGAAAAACTGTTTTTT.